The rows below give T cell receptor beta chains drawn from one sample of a study of cytomegalovirus exposure and HLA in healthy donors. TCRdb keeps only in-frame clones here, not all; method: immunoSEQ multiplex PCR. The repertoire holds about 78,000 clones, with 90% to 97% as singletons. The sequenced material came from PBMCs. Every receptor here comes from a man aged 18 to 29 in good health and CMV-seropositive. CDR3s include the opening cysteine and the closing phenylalanine or tryptophan. The D gene is left open where the match is weak. Rows give clone size only sometimes, using once, few, many, or a class for an expanded clone.

cdr3_nt	cdr3_aa	j_call	clone_size	v_call	d_call
TGTGCCAGCAGCCAAGGGGGCAGTAGCTACGAGCAGTACTTC	CASSQGGSSYEQYF	TRBJ2-7	few	TRBV5-5	TRBD1
TGTGCCAGCAGCTTAGGTGGGGGGAGCTCCTACGAGCAGTACTTC	CASSLGGGSSYEQYF	TRBJ2-7	once	TRBV7-9	-
TGTGCCAGCAGTTTAGTAGTAACTTCCTACGAGCAGTACTTC	CASSLVVTSYEQYF	TRBJ2-7	-	TRBV27	-
TGTGCTAGTGGTTTGGTTTTAGAAAGGGGACTAGCGGTATACAATGAGCAGTTCTTC	CASGLVLERGLAVYNEQFF	TRBJ2-1	-	TRBV12-5	TRBD2
TGTGCCATCAGTGCAGGGGAGACCCAGTACTTC	CAISAGETQYF	TRBJ2-5	once	TRBV10-3	-
TGTGCCAGCAGTTTCTTCGGAGGCACCGGGGAGCTGTTTTTT	CASSFFGGTGELFF	TRBJ2-2	-	TRBV27	-
TGTGCCAGCACCCTGAGCCCCCAACTGAATGGCTACACCTTC	CASTLSPQLNGYTF	TRBJ1-2	-	TRBV7-9	-
TGTGCCAGCAGCTATTCTGGGGCCAACGTCCTGACTTTC	CASSYSGANVLTF	TRBJ2-6	-	TRBV6-5	-
TGTGCCAGCAGTCAGCGTCTTGGGACAGCCACTGAAGCTTTCTTT	CASSQRLGTATEAFF	TRBJ1-1	-	TRBV27	TRBD1
TGTGCCAGCAGCCCATGGACGGGGACAGATACGCAGTATTTT	CASSPWTGTDTQYF	TRBJ2-3	-	TRBV5-5	-
TGCAGCGTTGGGGTATTGGACAGGGGACGGTGGAACACTGAAGCTTTCTTT	CSVGVLDRGRWNTEAFF	TRBJ1-1	-	TRBV29-1	TRBD1
TGTGCCAGCTCTACTTATCCGCCTAGCGGGAATAATGAGCAGTTCTTC	CASSTYPPSGNNEQFF	TRBJ2-1	-	TRBV18	TRBD2
TGTGCCAGCAGCTTCGGTTCCGGGGAGCTGTTTTTT	CASSFGSGELFF	TRBJ2-2	-	TRBV11-2	-
TGCGCCAGCAGCTTGTTAGCGGGAGTTAAAGAGACCCAGTACTTC	CASSLLAGVKETQYF	TRBJ2-5	-	TRBV5-1	TRBD2
TGTGCCAGCCACGGACTAGCGGTAGATACGCAGTATTTT	CASHGLAVDTQYF	TRBJ2-3	-	TRBV28	TRBD2
TGTGCCAGCAGCATCCCAATAGCGGGAGCCCCGTTCAATGAGCAGTTCTTC	CASSIPIAGAPFNEQFF	TRBJ2-1	-	TRBV21-1	-
TGCGCCAGCAGCTTGACAGGGCCCCTTGACTATGGCTACACCTTC	CASSLTGPLDYGYTF	TRBJ1-2	-	TRBV5-1	-
TGCGCCAGCAGTCACCTCGGACAGCACACCTACGAGCAGTACTTC	CASSHLGQHTYEQYF	TRBJ2-7	-	TRBV5-1	-
TGTGCCTGGAGTGTAAGTGGGCGACAGGGTTTTGAAAAACTGTTTTTT	CAWSVSGRQGFEKLFF	TRBJ1-4	-	TRBV30	TRBD1
TGTGCCACCAGCACCTCAGGGACAGGGGACAATGAGCAGTTCTTC	CATSTSGTGDNEQFF	TRBJ2-1	-	TRBV15	TRBD1
TGTGCCAGCAGCCCTGACAGGGGGTGGAATCAGCCCCAGCATTTT	CASSPDRGWNQPQHF	TRBJ1-5	-	TRBV9	TRBD1
TGCGCCAACTCCGATGGGACAGGGGGAGTGTATGGCTATGGCTACACCTTC	CANSDGTGGVYGYGYTF	TRBJ1-2	-	TRBV10-1	TRBD1
TGCAGCGTCTTTCCCGGGGCAGATACGCAGTATTTT	CSVFPGADTQYF	TRBJ2-3	-	TRBV29-1	-
TGTGCCAGCAGCTTGGTGACTAGCGGGACCCAAGAGACCCAGTACTTC	CASSLVTSGTQETQYF	TRBJ2-5	large	TRBV13	TRBD2
TGTGCCAGCAGCGTGCCCAAGACTAGCGGGAGCTACGAGCAGTACTTC	CASSVPKTSGSYEQYF	TRBJ2-7	-	TRBV5-4	TRBD2
TGTGCCAGCAGCTTCGGAGGGAGCTCCTACAATGAGCAGTTCTTC	CASSFGGSSYNEQFF	TRBJ2-1	-	TRBV7-9	-
TGTGCTCCCAACGTGAGAGCAGGGGAGTATGGCAATCAGCCCCAGCATTTT	CAPNVRAGEYGNQPQHF	TRBJ1-5	once	TRBV30	-
TGTGCCTGGACGGACAGTACGAATGAAAAACTGTTTTTT	CAWTDSTNEKLFF	TRBJ1-4	-	TRBV30	-
TGCGCCAGCAGTAGGACAGGGATCTCTGGGGCCAACGTCCTGACTTTC	CASSRTGISGANVLTF	TRBJ2-6	-	TRBV5-1	TRBD1
TGTGCCAGCAGCCAAGGAGGGGGTTCCTCCTACAATGAGCAGTTCTTC	CASSQGGGSSYNEQFF	TRBJ2-1	-	TRBV14	-
TGTGCCAGCAGCGGTCTAGCGGGGAACACAGATACGCAGTATTTT	CASSGLAGNTDTQYF	TRBJ2-3	-	TRBV2	TRBD2